Following are 20 T cell receptor beta chains from one sample sequenced in a study of cytomegalovirus exposure and HLA in healthy donors. Primers for the PCR totalled 60 Vbeta and 13 Jbeta. Libraries were prepared by immunoSEQ multiplex PCR; TCRdb keeps only in-frame clonotypes and omits some of them. This table has some 170,000 clones, 60% to 85% appearing once. The sample consisted of PBMCs. The receptors here all came from a male donor in good health and CMV-seronegative.

The genes are TRBV28 and TRBJ2-1; D not resolved. V was trimmed by 5 bases and J by 5 bases, leaving 10 bases between them. Germline CDR1 and CDR2: MDHEN and SYDVKM. The CDR3 loop spans 13 amino acids. Here the CDR3 reads CASSPESNNEQFF. The CDR3 bases are TGTGCCAGCAGTCCCGAGTCCAACAATGAGCAGTTCTTC.

CDR3 in amino acids: CASSQERGGNQPQHF. CDR3 coding DNA: TGTGCCAGCAGCCAAGAGAGGGGGGGGAATCAGCCCCAGCATTTT. The gene calls are TRBV4-2 and TRBJ1-5, with a tentative D call TRBD1 (6 bases). The CDR3 runs 15 residues. Trimming took off 0 bases at V and 4 bases at J, with 10 bases between the two ends. Germline V CDR1 and CDR2: LGHNA, YNFKEQ.

The chain couples TRBV6-5 to TRBJ1-2, with 10 bases that match TRBD1. The J segment lost 0 bases and the V segment lost 2 bases, leaving 3 bases of the junction unmatched. CDR3 length: 16 amino acids. CDR1 MNHEY and CDR2 SVGAGI come from the germline V gene. The CDR3 here is CASSYGDRGSNYGYTF. DNA of the CDR3: TGTGCCAGCAGTTACGGGGACAGGGGTTCTAACTATGGCTACACCTTC.

This clone was detected only a few times. Other DNA sequences in this specimen translate into the identical CDR3. The chain joins TRBV6-5 to TRBJ1-5; TRBD1 is a possible D gene (6 bases). The CDR3 sequence is 14 residues long. Between the trimmed V and J ends, which lost 6 bases and 1 base, there was a span of 10 bases. From germline, CDR1 is MNHEY and CDR2 SVGAGI. CDR3 DNA: TGTGCCAGCAGGACCAGGGGAAGCAATCAGCCCCAGCATTTT. Its protein product is CASRTRGSNQPQHF.

The chain is built from TRBV7-2 and TRBJ1-3; possible D gene TRBD1, 5 bases. In germline, CDR1 is SGHTA, CDR2 FQGNSA. The V end was cut by 3 bases, the J end by 4 bases, with 16 bases between. The CDR3 runs to 16 residues. The DNA of the CDR3 is TGTGCCAGCAGCTTTTTGGGGCCTCATTCGGGAAACACCATATATTTT. It translates to CASSFLGPHSGNTIYF.

The chain employs TRBV5-4 and TRBJ1-2, with 8 nucleotides matching TRBD1. This CDR3 is built from 14 residues. Germline V gives CDR1 SGHNT, CDR2 YYREEE (reference sequence). Trimming removed 4 bases from V and 7 bases from J; junction bases left unmatched: 9. In DNA, the CDR3 is TGTGCCAGCAGCCCAGGACAGGGAGTGGCTGGCTACACCTTC. Amino acids: CASSPGQGVAGYTF.

As for this clone: The junction and the germline gene differ at one end; a read error may be behind it. The chain carries TRBV7-9 and TRBJ2-7; a possible D gene is TRBD2 (5 bases). Germline V CDR1 and CDR2: SEHNR, FQNEAQ (reference sequence). This CDR3 comprises 12 residues. CDR3 protein: CSSRRLREEQYF. For the CDR3, the DNA is TGTTCCAGCAGACGACTTCGGGAAGAGCAGTACTTC.

The chain employs TRBV4-2 and TRBJ2-1; 12 nucleotides align to TRBD2. Germline CDR1 LGHNA, CDR2 YNFKEQ. CDR3 length: 15 amino acids. J lost 6 bases, V lost 6 bases, and 6 bases had no gene match. CDR3 sequence: CASSLAGGSGNEQFF. Written as DNA, the CDR3 is TGTGCCAGCAGTCTAGCGGGAGGGTCGGGCAATGAGCAGTTCTTC.

The CDR3 DNA follows: TGCGCCAGCAGCGCGGGACTAGAACATTACGAGCAGTACTTC. This translates into CASSAGLEHYEQYF. V and J are TRBV5-1 and TRBJ2-7; 8 nucleotides agree with TRBD2. Trimming cost V 4 bases and J 4 bases; bases outside gene matches: 7. CDR1 and CDR2 from the germline V gene are SGHRS and YFSETQ. The CDR3 loop spans 14 amino acids.

V is TRBV28 and J is TRBJ2-1; TRBD2 aligns across 10 bases. Losses at the gene ends were 5 bases for V and 8 bases for J; bases not matched to a gene: 15. The germline V gene has CDR1 MDHEN and CDR2 SYDVKM. This CDR3 has 17 amino acids. Written as DNA, the CDR3 is TGTGCCAGCAGTCCGACTAAGGCTAGCGGGAGAGACTATGAGCAGTTCTTC. Protein sequence: CASSPTKASGRDYEQFF.

The rearrangement uses TRBV30 and TRBJ1-6, with D possibly matching TRBD1 (5 bases). Between the trimmed V and J ends, which lost 1 base and 9 bases, there was a span of 13 bases. The CDR3 is 14 amino acids. The germline CDR1 and CDR2 sequences are GTSNPN and SVGIG (reference sequence). Here the CDR3 DNA reads TGTGCCTGGAGTGGACCCGGGGGTACTTCACCCCTCCACTTT. Translated, it gives CAWSGPGGTSPLHF.

This sequence joins TRBV2 and TRBJ1-3, with TRBD1 matching over 7 bases. CDR1 is SNHLY and CDR2 is FYNNEI in the germline V gene. The length of the CDR3 is 14 residues. V was clipped by 6 bases and J by 4 bases; unmatched bases: 6. CDR3 sequence reads: CASRSRGEGNTIYF. For the CDR3, the DNA is TGTGCCAGCAGGTCCAGGGGGGAAGGAAACACCATATATTTT.

The CDR3 nucleotides are TGTGCCACCAGCAGATCTACCCTAGCGGGGGACAATGAGCAGTTCTTC. Its protein product is CATSRSTLAGDNEQFF. The V call is TRBV15, the J call TRBJ2-1; 10 nucleotides match TRBD2. The CDR3 has 16 residues. The trim removed 2 bases at V and 5 bases at J, leaving 6 bases unmatched. The germline V gene encodes CDR1 LNHNV and CDR2 YYDKDF (reference sequence).

The chain joins TRBV7-9 to TRBJ2-1; 8 positions match TRBD1. Germline V gene data show CDR1 as SEHNR and CDR2 as FQNEAQ (reference sequence). V lost 6 bases and J lost 7; bases outside the gene matches: 5. The CDR3 consists of 13 residues. CDR3 residues: CASRWTGRNEQFF. The CDR3 DNA follows: TGTGCCAGCAGATGGACAGGGCGTAATGAGCAGTTCTTC.

The rearrangement joins TRBV13 to TRBJ2-1; TRBD1 agrees at 8 bases. The CDR3 loop spans 16 amino acids. Germline V CDR1 and CDR2: PRHDT, FYEKMQ (reference sequence). With V trimmed by 2 bases and J by 3 bases, 6 bases remained unmatched. The CDR3 loop is CASSLTRGPVYNEQFF. CDR3 DNA: TGTGCCAGCAGCTTAACCAGGGGGCCGGTCTACAATGAGCAGTTCTTC. The full variable domain, completed using reference TRBV13 and TRBJ2-1, is AAGVIQSPRHLIKEKRETATLKCYPIPRHDTVYWYQQGPGQDPQFLISFYEKMQSDKGSIPDRFSAQQFSDYHSELNMSSLELGDSALYFCASSLTRGPVYNEQFFGPGTRLTVL.

With regard to this clone: One end of the junction does not line up with germline, which may come from a read error. V gene TRBV6-5 combines with J gene TRBJ1-5; D uncertain. The CDR3 runs to 15 residues. In germline, CDR1 is MNHEY, CDR2 SVGAGI. CDR3 amino acids: CASSYSRWARQPRHF. DNA for the CDR3: TGTGCCAGCAGTTACTCGAGATGGGCTCGGCAGCCCCGGCATTTT.

V is TRBV9 and J is TRBJ2-7; weak D call: TRBD2 (6 bases). The CDR3 runs to 15 residues. V gave up 4 bases and J gave up 3 bases, with 17 bases separating them. Germline V gives CDR1 SGDLS, CDR2 YYNGEE. CDR3: CASSPSGGGNYEQYF. For the CDR3, the DNA is TGTGCCAGCAGCCCCTCAGGTGGCGGGAACTACGAGCAGTACTTC.

The CDR3 DNA follows: TGTGCCAGCAGTTACTATAGCGGGATGGCTGATGAGCAGTTCTTC. Its protein product is CASSYYSGMADEQFF. The chain links TRBV6-6 to TRBJ2-1; 8 bases match TRBD2. Germline V gene data show CDR1 as MNHNY and CDR2 as SVGAGI (reference sequence). This CDR3 is 15 amino acids long. Unmatched junction bases numbered 7, after V lost 1 base and J lost 8 bases.

The chain has TRBV29-1 and TRBJ2-5; D gene ambiguous. The CDR3 extends over 12 amino acids. Deletions cut 3 bases from V and 4 bases from J, with 9 bases between. The germline V gene encodes CDR1 SQVTM and CDR2 ANQGSEA. The CDR3 DNA reads TGCAGCGTTGACCGCGGTTCAGAGACCCAGTACTTC. Amino acids: CSVDRGSETQYF.

The chain links TRBV5-6 to TRBJ1-5; perhaps TRBD1 as D (5 bases). The CDR3 extends over 15 amino acids. The germline CDR1 and CDR2 sequences are SGHDT and YYEEEE. V was cut by 0 bases and J by 2 bases, with 9 bases left in between. CDR3 sequence (DNA): TGTGCCAGCAGCTTGGGGCAGGGCGGCAATCAGCCCCAGCATTTT. The encoded protein is CASSLGQGGNQPQHF. Full variable domain (rest looked up from reference TRBV5-6 and TRBJ1-5): DAGVTQSPTHLIKTRGQQVTLRCSPKSGHDTVSWYQQALGQGPQFIFQYYEEEERQRGNFPDRFSGHQFPNYSSELNVNALLLGDSALYLCASSLGQGGNQPQHFGDGTRLSIL.